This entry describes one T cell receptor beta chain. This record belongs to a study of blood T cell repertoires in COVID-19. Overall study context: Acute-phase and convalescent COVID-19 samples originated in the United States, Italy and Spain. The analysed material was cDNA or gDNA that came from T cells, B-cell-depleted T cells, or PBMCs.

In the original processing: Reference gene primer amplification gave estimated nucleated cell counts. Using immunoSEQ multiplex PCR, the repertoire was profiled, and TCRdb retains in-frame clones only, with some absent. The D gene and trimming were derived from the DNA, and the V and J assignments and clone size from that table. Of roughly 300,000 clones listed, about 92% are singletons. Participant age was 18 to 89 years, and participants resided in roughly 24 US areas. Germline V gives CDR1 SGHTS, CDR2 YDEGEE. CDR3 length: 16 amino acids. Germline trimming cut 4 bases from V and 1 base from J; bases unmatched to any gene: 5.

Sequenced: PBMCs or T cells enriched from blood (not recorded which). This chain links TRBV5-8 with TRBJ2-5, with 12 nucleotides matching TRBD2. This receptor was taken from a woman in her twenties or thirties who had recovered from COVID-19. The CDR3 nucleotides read TGTGCCAGCAGCCCGGGACTAGCGGGCTTCCAAGAGACCCAGTACTTC. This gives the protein CASSPGLAGFQETQYF.